What follows describes a single TCR beta chain. This clonotype was counted ten times or more. It has no known antigen specificity. No base quality information exists; no much larger clone differs at one position. This entry comes from a study of T cells in Graves' hyperthyroidism and ophthalmopathy (dated by TCRdb to 2018 to 2020). Regarding the complete study: To identify distinguishing TCR V-J signatures, a discovery cohort of 90 to 100 patients was used, comprising roughly 45 with Graves' ophthalmopathy and 57 with stable Graves' hyperthyroidism. The paper describes TCR Vbeta CDR3 sequencing of 120 to 150 peripheral blood samples, made up of some 40 ophthalmopathy patients, roughly 72 hyperthyroidism patients and 17 progressor patients. The approximately 98 discovery patients were randomly divided into training and test sets at a 7:3 ratio. Whether ophthalmopathy could be predicted prospectively was tested in an independent validation cohort made up of fewer than 20 hyperthyroidism patients plus 17 patients who later progressed to ophthalmopathy. Following sampling, methimazole starting at 30 mg daily was given to hyperthyroidism patients, and high-dose intravenous methylprednisolone was given to ophthalmopathy patients. Thyroid tissue and blood T-cell repertoires from over 5 Graves' hyperthyroidism patients were also compared in the study.

Paper-wide results and their limitations: In validation, progression to ophthalmopathy was predicted by the model with 70.59% sensitivity and 72% to 85% specificity, a median of around 5.9 months before onset. Blood samples also contained most of the expanded thyroid clonotypes (frequency above 0.001), which suggests that blood repertoires may reflect thyroid immune responses. Sample size was not statistically predetermined, and blinding of investigators to group allocation was not performed. A 13 V-J signature model separated ophthalmopathy from stable hyperthyroidism, with about 90% sensitivity and around 84% specificity in cross-validation and 80%/75% in testing.

The study excluded patients with uncontrolled infections, other autoimmune diseases, pregnancy or lactation. Diagnoses were established on the basis of clinical symptoms, serum thyroxine and TRAb, thyroid ultrasound, and orbital computed tomography. Total RNA was extracted using Trizol reagent, and RNA quality was assessed on an Agilent 2100 Bioanalyzer. Amplification of TCR beta CDR3 regions was carried out from RNA transcripts. The first round of RT-PCR for the TCR CDR3 was performed with the HTBI primer set and the Qiagen OneStep RT-PCR kit. Libraries were constructed in a second round of multiplex PCR, after which size selection and purification were performed. Paired-end sequencing of the libraries was performed with 100 bp reads on an Illumina HiSeq2000. Per the original workflow: Raw data were processed with SOAPnuke, discarding reads with adapters, uncalled bases, mean Phred below 15, or no exact constant-primer or identifier match. High-quality paired reads were merged using COPE v1.2.5, and each unique nucleotide sequence was defined as a clonotype. MiTCR v1.1 was used to align the clonotypes against IMGT TRBV, TRBD and TRBJ reference segments. The analysis included only V-J combinations with a frequency above 0.0001, which together covered roughly 99% of the repertoires. The TCS score was defined as F50 (clonal expansion) divided by E x V (chaos), with BLOSUM62-based TCRdist calculated between CDR3 peptides within each V-J. Welch's t-statistics and random forest reduced around 550 V-J features to under 15, which were used in a naive Bayes classifier (R e1071). The Morisita-Horn index was used to measure how similar the thyroid and blood repertoires were. TCRdb cleaned the public reads at Q25 with fastp, built clones with MiXCR and kept in-frame beta chains. CDR3 protein sequences are deduplicated, and each keeps its most common genes and DNA. The V and J calls shown here were made by TCRdb, not taken from the authors' results. The sample table contains roughly 500,000 distinct CDR3 sequences; only one count was recorded for under 60% of them. The top ten hold around 20% of the sample.

V has 6 bases trimmed and J has 2 bases trimmed; junction bases matching no gene number 11. The CDR3 starts with the cysteine, ends with the phenylalanine, and has 16 residues. The kept DNA is CDR3 alone, 48 bases in frame from the first base. The clonotype originates from an adult woman with Graves' disease, either hyperthyroidism or ophthalmopathy (not recorded which). Sequencing was done on a sample of peripheral blood or thyroid tissue (not recorded which). The V and J genes are TRBV12-3 or TRBV12-4 and TRBJ2-5, and 8 junctional nucleotides match TRBD2. The DNA reads as follows: TGTGCCAGCAGGATTTTACTAGCGGAGCTACAAGAGACCCAGTACTTC. This is translated as CASRILLAELQETQYF.